This paragraph covers one T cell receptor (beta chain) sequence. Germline V gene sequence: CDR1 LGHDT, CDR2 YNNKEL (reference sequence). V dropped 3 bases and J dropped 1; count of bases not matched to a gene: 5. The CDR3 is 15 amino acids. Source study methods: By means of reference gene primer amplification, nucleated cell counts were estimated. Clones were sequenced by immunoSEQ multiplex PCR, and TCRdb holds only the in-frame ones, with some missing. That table is the source of V, J and clone size, and D and trimming were worked out from the DNA. Of approximately 250,000 clones in the sample, around 80% are singletons; the top ten hold 3.5% to 5%. The data derive from a study of blood T cell repertoires in COVID-19. At the level of the study: Sites across the United States, Italy and Spain contributed samples from acute and convalescent COVID-19. In each case, the material was cDNA or gDNA derived from T cells, B-cell-depleted T cells, or PBMCs.

The chain recombines TRBV3-1 (or the pseudogene TRBV3-2) with TRBJ2-5, with 7 positions matching TRBD1. The clonotype comes from a man in his sixties with acute or convalescent COVID-19. Sequencing was performed on peripheral blood. The chain's CDR3 is CASSQGTAVQETQYF. In nucleotides, the CDR3 is TGTGCCAGCAGCCAGGGGACAGCGGTCCAAGAGACCCAGTACTTC.